The 16 T cell receptor beta chains in this list originate from one sample, sequenced in a study of tumor and adjacent non-tumor tissue in lung cancer. The library came from three nested PCR rounds adapted from ARM-PCR protocols. TCRdb processed the multiplex PCR reads anew with MiXCR; each CDR3 protein has one entry. The sample carries tens of thousands of distinct CDR3 sequences, 55% to 65% recorded once. RNA was extracted from bulk tissue without any cell sorting. Distant lung tissue was collected more than 3 cm away from the tumor edge. Sequenced input: distant non-tumor lung tissue. All receptors come from a woman between 70 and 85 years old with non-small cell lung cancer.

Concerning this clonotype itself: The junction departs from the called germline gene at one end, perhaps through a read error. The V gene is TRBV4-1, the J gene TRBJ2-7; D unresolved. The CDR3 is 14 residues long. Germline V CDR1 and CDR2: MGHRA, YSYEKL. The CDR3 DNA follows: TGCGCTAGCAGCCGACCGGGTTGGGCCTACGAGCAGTACTTC. Its protein product is CASSRPGWAYEQYF.

Relative to its sample, this clonotype is medium-sized. The rearrangement links TRBV29-1 to TRBJ2-1; 12 nucleotides match TRBD2. The CDR3 has 14 amino acids. The ends lost 6 bases at V and 9 bases at J; junction bases unmatched: 9. In germline, CDR1 is SQVTM, CDR2 ANQGSEA. CDR3 DNA sequence: TGCAGCGTAGCCGGGACTAGCGGGTTCGGTGAGCAGTTCTTC. Translated, it gives CSVAGTSGFGEQFF.

Remarks on this clonotype: Its ends do not fully match the called genes, so a read error is possible. The CDR3 loop reads CAISNTVSLGNQPQHF. CDR3 DNA: TGTGCCATCAGTAATACAGTTTCCTTGGGCAATCAGCCCCAGCATTTT. V is TRBV12-3 or TRBV12-4 and J is TRBJ1-5; D is unresolved. The CDR3 runs 16 residues.

The CDR3 loop reads CSARPPPGTGAPHRQYF. CDR3 DNA sequence: TGCAGTGCTAGACCACCACCTGGGACAGGGGCGCCCCATAGGCAGTATTTT. The chain uses TRBV20-1 and TRBJ2-3, with 10 bases aligning to TRBD1. Trimming removed 2 bases from V and 11 bases from J; junction bases left unmatched: 19. The CDR3 is made up of 17 amino acids. The V gene's germline CDR1 is DFQATT and CDR2 SNEGSKA (reference sequence).

J is TRBJ2-1 and V is TRBV6-5; maybe TRBD2 (6 bases). CDR1 and CDR2 from the germline V gene are MNHEY and SVGAGI. The V end was cut by 6 bases, the J end by 5 bases, with 20 bases between. The CDR3 is 16 residues long. CDR3 nucleotide sequence: TGTGCCAGCAGCCGCGCCGGGACCAGCGGGCACAATGAGCAGTTCTTC. This encodes CASSRAGTSGHNEQFF.

This clonotype was recorded a few times. A read error may explain this, as a much larger clone is one base away. The CDR3 DNA follows: TGTGCCAGGAGCTTGGGGGGCGGGAGCTATGAGCAGTTCTTC. This translates into CARSLGGGSYEQFF. The rearrangement joins TRBV5-4 to TRBJ2-1; D is perhaps TRBD2 (7 bases). Germline loops: CDR1 SGHNT, CDR2 YYREEE (reference sequence). The CDR3 spans 14 residues.

This clonotype was picked up one time. This sequence may be a read error, since a much larger clone differs from it by one base. It is likely a read error, because the conserved phenylalanine at the end of the CDR3 is missing. The genes are TRBV20-1 and TRBJ2-3; D ambiguous. V dropped 0 bases and J dropped 5 bases, with 6 bases sitting between them. The CDR3 sequence is 12 residues long. CDR1 and CDR2 from the germline V gene are DFQATT and SNEGSKA (reference sequence). The CDR3 reads CSARDIIDTQYY. The CDR3 nucleotides read TGCAGTGCTAGAGATATAATAGATACGCAGTATTAT.

For this clonotype: Just one base apart from a much larger clone, this may be a read error. The rearrangement links TRBV28 to TRBJ2-1; no reliable D call. CDR3 length equals 14 residues. The germline CDR1 and CDR2 sequences are MDHEN and SYDVKM. DNA of the CDR3: TGTGCCAGCAGTCTGGGTTCCCGTGGAAATGTGCAGTTCTTC. Its translation is CASSLGSRGNVQFF.

Notes on this clonotype: An end of the junction differs from the germline gene, which may be a read error. The chain couples TRBV5-4 to TRBJ2-3; D perhaps matches TRBD2 (6 bases). This CDR3 is 15 amino acids long. The germline gives CDR1 SGHNT, CDR2 YYREEE (reference sequence). DNA for the CDR3: TGTGCCAGTAGCTTGGTAGACGGGAGCACAGATGCGCAGTATTTT. Amino acids: CASSLVDGSTDAQYF. The full variable domain, completed using reference TRBV5-4 and TRBJ2-3, is ETGVTQSPTHLIKTRGQQVTLRCSSQSGHNTVSWYQQALGQGPQFIFQYYREEENGRGNFPPRFSGLQFPNYSSELNVNALELDDSALYLCASSLVDGSTDAQYFGPGTRLTVL.

This clonotype was detected many times. The chain joins TRBV4-1 to TRBJ2-5; 7 bases map to TRBD1. J was trimmed by 3 bases and V by 4 bases; bases with no gene match: 2. The CDR3 covers 13 residues. Germline V gene sequence: CDR1 MGHRA, CDR2 YSYEKL. CDR3 sequence reads: CASSRGQEETQYF. CDR3 DNA: TGCGCCAGCAGCCGCGGACAGGAAGAGACCCAGTACTTC.

A word on this clonotype: An end of the junction does not agree with germline; a read error may underlie this. This chain links TRBV6-1 with TRBJ1-6; no clear D. The germline CDR1 and CDR2 sequences are MNHNS and SASEGT. CDR3 length equals 17 residues. CDR3 DNA sequence: TGTGCCAGCATGCTACATTGGCAGGAGGCTGGGAATTCACCCCTCCTCTTT. It yields the protein CASMLHWQEAGNSPLLF.

This clonotype was recorded many times. The chain links TRBV10-3 to TRBJ2-7; 13 nucleotides line up with TRBD2. This CDR3 region has 18 residues. V trimming: 6 bases; J trimming: 1 base; junction bases outside the gene matches: 12. Germline V lookup: CDR1 ENHRY, CDR2 SYGVKD. CDR3 in amino acids: CAIRSSPGLAGDSYEQYF. As DNA, the CDR3 is TGTGCCATCAGGAGCTCTCCCGGACTAGCGGGAGATTCCTACGAGCAGTACTTC.

The gene calls are TRBV4-2 and TRBJ2-7; 10 bases match TRBD2. CDR3 length equals 22 residues. V dropped 3 bases and J dropped 3; count of bases not matched to a gene: 26. Per germline, CDR1 LGHNA and CDR2 YNFKEQ. The CDR3 region is CASSQVFIGLLAGLPSYYEQYF. The CDR3 coding sequence is TGTGCCAGCAGCCAGGTTTTCATCGGATTACTAGCGGGATTACCGAGCTACTACGAGCAGTACTTC.

Remarks on this clonotype: The junction departs from the called germline gene at one end, perhaps through a read error. V and J are TRBV6-4 and TRBJ2-2; D not certain. There are 14 residues in the CDR3. CDR1 is MRHNA, CDR2 SNTAGT, per germline. The CDR3 DNA reads as TGTGTCAGCAGTGACTCTTCGGATCACGGGGAGCTGTTTTTT. Its translation is CVSSDSSDHGELFF.

Comment on this clonotype: One end of the junction fails to match germline, which may point to a read error. The chain recombines TRBV5-5 with TRBJ2-7; the match to TRBD1 covers 8 bases. The CDR3 runs to 14 residues. CDR1 is SGHKS, CDR2 YYEKEE, per germline (reference sequence). CDR3 sequence: CASSSDRADYDQCF. The CDR3 DNA reads TGTGCCAGCAGCTCGGACAGGGCTGACTACGACCAGTGCTTC.

Comment on this clonotype: This is likely a read error, given that the CDR3 carries no conserved phenylalanine or tryptophan at its end. The chain is built from TRBV5-1 and TRBJ1-6; no clear D gene. Germline V gene sequence: CDR1 SGHRS, CDR2 YFSETQ. Deletions cut 5 bases from V and 4 bases from J, with 13 bases between. The CDR3 sequence is 15 residues long. The CDR3 is CASSDGNLYNSPLHS. CDR3 in DNA: TGCGCCAGCAGTGACGGGAACTTGTATAATTCACCCCTCCACTCT.